This T cell receptor (beta chain) was profiled in a study of blood T cell repertoires in COVID-19. Study-level information: Some COVID-19 samples were acute and others convalescent; all came from the United States, Italy and Spain. PBMCs, B-cell-depleted T cells, or T cells provided the cDNA or gDNA that made up the material.

The CDR3 length is 15 residues. V dropped 1 base and J dropped 3 bases, with 15 bases sitting between them. Germline CDR1 GTSNPN, CDR2 SVGIG (reference sequence). Followed over time, Seattle patients had been enrolled while infection was active. Clones were read by immunoSEQ multiplex PCR, and TCRdb kept only the in-frame ones, dropping some. The sample lists hundreds of thousands of clones, around 87% occurring once. The sample taken for sequencing was peripheral blood. This sequence originates from a woman between 55 and 75 years old with COVID-19, enrolled during active disease. The chain recombines TRBV30 with TRBJ1-1; tentative D call: TRBD1 (6 bases). The CDR3 here is CAWSATGFGDTEAFF. CDR3 sequence (DNA): TGTGCCTGGAGTGCAACAGGGTTCGGGGACACTGAAGCTTTCTTT.